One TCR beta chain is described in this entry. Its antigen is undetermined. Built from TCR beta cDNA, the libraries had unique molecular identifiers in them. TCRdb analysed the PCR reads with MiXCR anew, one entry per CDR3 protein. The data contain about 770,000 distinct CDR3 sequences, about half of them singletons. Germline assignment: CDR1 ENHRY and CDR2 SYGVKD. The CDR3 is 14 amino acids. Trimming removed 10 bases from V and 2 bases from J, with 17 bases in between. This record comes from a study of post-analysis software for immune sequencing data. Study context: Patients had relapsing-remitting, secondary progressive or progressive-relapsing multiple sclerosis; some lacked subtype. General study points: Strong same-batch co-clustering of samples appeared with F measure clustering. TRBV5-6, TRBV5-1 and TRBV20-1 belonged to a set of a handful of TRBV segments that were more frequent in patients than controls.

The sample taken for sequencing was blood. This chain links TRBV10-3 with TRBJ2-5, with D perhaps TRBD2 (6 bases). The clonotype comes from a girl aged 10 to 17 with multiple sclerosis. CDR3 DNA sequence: TGTGCCACCCCTTGGAGGGGCTTACAAGAGACCCAGTACTTC. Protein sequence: CATPWRGLQETQYF.